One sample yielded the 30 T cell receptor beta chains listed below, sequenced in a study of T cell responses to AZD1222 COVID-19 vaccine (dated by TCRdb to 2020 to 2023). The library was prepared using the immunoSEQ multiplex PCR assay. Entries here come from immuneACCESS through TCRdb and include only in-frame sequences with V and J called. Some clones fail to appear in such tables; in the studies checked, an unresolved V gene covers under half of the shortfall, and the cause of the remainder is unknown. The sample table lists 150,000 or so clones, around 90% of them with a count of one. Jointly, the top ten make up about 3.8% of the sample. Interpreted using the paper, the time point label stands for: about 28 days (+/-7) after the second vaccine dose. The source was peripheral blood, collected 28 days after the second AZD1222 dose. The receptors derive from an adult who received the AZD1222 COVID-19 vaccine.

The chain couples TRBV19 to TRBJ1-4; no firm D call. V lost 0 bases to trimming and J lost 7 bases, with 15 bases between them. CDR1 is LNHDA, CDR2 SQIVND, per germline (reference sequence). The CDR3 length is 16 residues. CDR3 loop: CASSIDLELAGEKLFF. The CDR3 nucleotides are TGTGCCAGTAGTATAGATTTGGAGCTTGCTGGTGAAAAACTGTTTTTT.

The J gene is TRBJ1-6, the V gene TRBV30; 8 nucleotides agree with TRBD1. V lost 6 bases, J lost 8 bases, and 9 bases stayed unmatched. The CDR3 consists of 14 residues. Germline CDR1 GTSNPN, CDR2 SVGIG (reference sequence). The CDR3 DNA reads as TGTGCCTGTAGTTCTGGACAGGGCCATTCACCCCTCCACTTT. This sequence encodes CACSSGQGHSPLHF.

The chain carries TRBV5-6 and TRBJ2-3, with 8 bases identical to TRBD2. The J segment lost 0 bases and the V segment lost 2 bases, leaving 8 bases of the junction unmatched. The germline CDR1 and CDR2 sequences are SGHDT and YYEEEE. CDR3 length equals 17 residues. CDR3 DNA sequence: TGTGCCAGCAGCTTACTCAGCTCGGGGGGGAGCACAGATACGCAGTATTTT. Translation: CASSLLSSGGSTDTQYF. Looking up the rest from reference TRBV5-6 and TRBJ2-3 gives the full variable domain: DAGVTQSPTHLIKTRGQQVTLRCSPKSGHDTVSWYQQALGQGPQFIFQYYEEEERQRGNFPDRFSGHQFPNYSSELNVNALLLGDSALYLCASSLLSSGGSTDTQYFGPGTRLTVL.

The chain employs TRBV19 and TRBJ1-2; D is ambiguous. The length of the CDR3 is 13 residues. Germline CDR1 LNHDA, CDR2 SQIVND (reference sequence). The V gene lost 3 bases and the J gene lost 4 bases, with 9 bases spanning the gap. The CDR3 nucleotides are TGTGCCAGTAGTATCCAGGTTAGCTATGGCTACACCTTC. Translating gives CASSIQVSYGYTF.

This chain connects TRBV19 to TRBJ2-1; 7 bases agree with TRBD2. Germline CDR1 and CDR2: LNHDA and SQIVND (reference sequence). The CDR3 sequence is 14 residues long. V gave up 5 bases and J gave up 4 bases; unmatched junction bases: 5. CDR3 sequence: CASSSAGLYNEQFF. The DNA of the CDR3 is TGTGCCAGTAGTTCAGCGGGACTATACAATGAGCAGTTCTTC.

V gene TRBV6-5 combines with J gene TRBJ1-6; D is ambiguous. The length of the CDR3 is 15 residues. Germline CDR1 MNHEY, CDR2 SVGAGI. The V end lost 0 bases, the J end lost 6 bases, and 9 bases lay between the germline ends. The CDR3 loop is CASSYSPGTNSPLHF. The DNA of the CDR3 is TGTGCCAGCAGTTACTCCCCGGGTACTAATTCACCCCTCCACTTT.

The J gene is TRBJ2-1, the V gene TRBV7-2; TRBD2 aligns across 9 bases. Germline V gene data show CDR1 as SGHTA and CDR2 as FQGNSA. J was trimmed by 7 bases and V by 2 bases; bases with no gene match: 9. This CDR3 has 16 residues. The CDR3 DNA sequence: TGTGCCAGCAGCTTATTGGCGGGGGGGCCAGGAAATGAGCAGTTCTTC. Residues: CASSLLAGGPGNEQFF.

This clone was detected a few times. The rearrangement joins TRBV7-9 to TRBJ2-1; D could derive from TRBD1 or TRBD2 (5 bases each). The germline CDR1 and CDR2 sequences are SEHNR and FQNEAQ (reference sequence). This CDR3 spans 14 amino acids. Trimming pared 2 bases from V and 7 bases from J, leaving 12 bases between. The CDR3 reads CASSLRDQQNEQFF. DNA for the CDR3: TGTGCCAGCAGCTTACGGGACCAGCAGAATGAGCAGTTCTTC.

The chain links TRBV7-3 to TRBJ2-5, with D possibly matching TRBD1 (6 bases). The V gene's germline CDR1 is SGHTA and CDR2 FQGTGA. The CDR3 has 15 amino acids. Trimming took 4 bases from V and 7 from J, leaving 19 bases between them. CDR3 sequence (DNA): TGTGCCAGCAGCTCTAACTCCGGGCCCAGGGGGACCCAGTACTTC. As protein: CASSSNSGPRGTQYF. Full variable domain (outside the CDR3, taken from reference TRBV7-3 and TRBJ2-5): GAGVSQTPSNKVTEKGKYVELRCDPISGHTALYWYRQSLGQGPEFLIYFQGTGAADDSGLPNDRFFAVRPEGSVSTLKIQRTERGDSAVYLCASSSNSGPRGTQYFGPGTRLLVL.

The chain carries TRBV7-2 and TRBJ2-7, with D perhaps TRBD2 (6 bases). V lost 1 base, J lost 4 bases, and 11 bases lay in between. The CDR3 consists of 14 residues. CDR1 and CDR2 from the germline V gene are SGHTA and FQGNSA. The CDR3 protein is CASSLGGTVYEQYF. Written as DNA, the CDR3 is TGTGCCAGCAGCTTAGGCGGGACTGTGTACGAGCAGTACTTC.

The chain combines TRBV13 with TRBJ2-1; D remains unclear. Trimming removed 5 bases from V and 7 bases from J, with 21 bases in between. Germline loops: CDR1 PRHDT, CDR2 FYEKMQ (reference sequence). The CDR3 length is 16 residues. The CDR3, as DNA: TGTGCCAGCAGCCCAACGCCCTCCCCCGGTGGGAATGAGCAGTTCTTC. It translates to CASSPTPSPGGNEQFF.

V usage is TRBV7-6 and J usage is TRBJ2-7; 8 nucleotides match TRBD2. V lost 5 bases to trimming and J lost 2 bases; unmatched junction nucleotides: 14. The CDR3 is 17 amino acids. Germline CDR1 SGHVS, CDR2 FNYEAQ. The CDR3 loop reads CASSLAPRGAGTYEQYF. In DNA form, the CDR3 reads TGTGCCAGCAGCCTCGCCCCGCGGGGGGCTGGTACCTACGAGCAGTACTTC.

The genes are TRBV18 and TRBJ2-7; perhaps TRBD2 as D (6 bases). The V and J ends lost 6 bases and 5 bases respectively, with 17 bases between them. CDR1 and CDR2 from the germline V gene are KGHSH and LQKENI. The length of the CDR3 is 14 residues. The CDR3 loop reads CASSPTTRFHEQYF. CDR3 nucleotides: TGTGCCAGCTCCCCGACGACTAGATTCCACGAGCAGTACTTC. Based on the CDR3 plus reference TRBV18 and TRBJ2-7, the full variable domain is NAGVMQNPRHLVRRRGQEARLRCSPMKGHSHVYWYRQLPEEGLKFMVYLQKENIIDESGMPKERFSAEFPKEGPSILRIQQVVRGDSAAYFCASSPTTRFHEQYFGPGTRLTVT.

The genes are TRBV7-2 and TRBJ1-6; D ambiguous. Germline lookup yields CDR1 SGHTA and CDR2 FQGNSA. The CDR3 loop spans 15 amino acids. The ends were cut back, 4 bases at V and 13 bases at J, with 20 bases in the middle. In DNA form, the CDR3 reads TGTGCCAGCAGCTCCCAGACCGGCGGCGGGCCCCCCCTCCACTTT. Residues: CASSSQTGGGPPLHF. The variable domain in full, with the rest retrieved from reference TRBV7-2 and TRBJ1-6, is GAGVSQSPSNKVTEKGKDVELRCDPISGHTALYWYRQSLGQGLEFLIYFQGNSAPDKSGLPSDRFSAERTGGSVSTLTIQRTQQEDSAVYLCASSSQTGGGPPLHFGNGTRLTVT.

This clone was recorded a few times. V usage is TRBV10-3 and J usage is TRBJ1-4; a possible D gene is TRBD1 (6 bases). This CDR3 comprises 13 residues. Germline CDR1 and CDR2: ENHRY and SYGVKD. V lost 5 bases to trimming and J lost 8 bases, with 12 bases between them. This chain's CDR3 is CAISIGQYEKLFF. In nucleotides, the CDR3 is TGTGCCATCAGTATAGGACAGTACGAAAAACTGTTTTTT.

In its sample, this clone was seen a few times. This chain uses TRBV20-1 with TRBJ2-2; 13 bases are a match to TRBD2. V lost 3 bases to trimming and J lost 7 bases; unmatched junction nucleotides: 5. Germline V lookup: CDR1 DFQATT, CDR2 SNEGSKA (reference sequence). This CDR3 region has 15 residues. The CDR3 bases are TGCAGTGCTAGTCCCGGACTAGCGGGAGTCGGGGAGCTGTTTTTT. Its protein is CSASPGLAGVGELFF.

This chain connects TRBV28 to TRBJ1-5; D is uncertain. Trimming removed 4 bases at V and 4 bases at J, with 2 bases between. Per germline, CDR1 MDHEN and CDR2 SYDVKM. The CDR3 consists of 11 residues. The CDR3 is CASSWNQPQHF. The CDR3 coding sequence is TGTGCCAGCAGTTGGAATCAGCCCCAGCATTTT.

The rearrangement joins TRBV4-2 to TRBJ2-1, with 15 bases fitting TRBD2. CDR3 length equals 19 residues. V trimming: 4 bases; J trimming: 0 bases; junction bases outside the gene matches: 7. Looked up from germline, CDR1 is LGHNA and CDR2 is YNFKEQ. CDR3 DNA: TGTGCCAGCAGCCGTAGGACTAGCGGGGGGGCCAGCTCCTACAATGAGCAGTTCTTC. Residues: CASSRRTSGGASSYNEQFF.

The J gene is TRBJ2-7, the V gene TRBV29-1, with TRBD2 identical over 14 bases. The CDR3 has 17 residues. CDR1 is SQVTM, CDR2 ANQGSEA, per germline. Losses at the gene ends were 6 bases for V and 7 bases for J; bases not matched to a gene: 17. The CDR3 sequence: CSVKTSGGAGRVWEQYF. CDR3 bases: TGCAGCGTGAAGACTAGCGGGGGGGCCGGTAGGGTGTGGGAGCAGTACTTC.

The CDR3 protein is CASSQVERGEAGYTF. CDR3 in DNA: TGTGCCAGCAGCCAGGTCGAACGAGGGGAGGCGGGCTACACCTTC. V and J are TRBV4-2 and TRBJ1-2; tentatively, D is TRBD1 (5 bases). CDR3 length equals 15 residues. Germline V lookup: CDR1 LGHNA, CDR2 YNFKEQ. Trimming took off 3 bases at V and 8 bases at J, with 19 bases between the two ends.

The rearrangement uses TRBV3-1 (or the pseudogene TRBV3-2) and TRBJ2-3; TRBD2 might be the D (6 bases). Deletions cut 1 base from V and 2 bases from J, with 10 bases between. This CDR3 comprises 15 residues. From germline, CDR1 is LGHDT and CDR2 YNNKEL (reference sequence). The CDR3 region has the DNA TGTGCCAGCAGCCAAGGAGGACTAATCACAGATACGCAGTATTTT. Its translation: CASSQGGLITDTQYF.

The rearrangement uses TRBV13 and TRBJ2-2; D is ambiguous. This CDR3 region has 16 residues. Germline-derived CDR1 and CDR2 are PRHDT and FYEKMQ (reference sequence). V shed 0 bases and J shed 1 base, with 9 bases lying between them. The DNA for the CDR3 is TGTGCCAGCAGCTTAGGACTCTATGAGAACACCGGGGAGCTGTTTTTT. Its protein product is CASSLGLYENTGELFF.

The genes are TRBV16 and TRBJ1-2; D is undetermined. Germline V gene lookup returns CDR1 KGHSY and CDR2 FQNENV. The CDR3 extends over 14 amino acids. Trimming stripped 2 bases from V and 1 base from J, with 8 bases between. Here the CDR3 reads CASSQAGFNYGYTF. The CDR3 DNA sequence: TGTGCCAGCAGCCAAGCAGGTTTTAACTATGGCTACACCTTC. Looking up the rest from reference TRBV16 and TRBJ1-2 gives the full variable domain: GEEVAQTPKHLVRGEGQKAKLYCAPIKGHSYVFWYQQVLKNEFKFLISFQNENVFDETGMPKERFSAKCLPNSPCSLEIQATKLEDSAVYFCASSQAGFNYGYTFGSGTRLTVV.

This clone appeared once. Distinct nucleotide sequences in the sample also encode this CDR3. CDR3 sequence: CASSLSGPSFGYTF. CDR3 coding DNA: TGTGCCAGCAGTTTATCGGGACCGTCGTTCGGCTACACCTTC. The chain uses TRBV27 and TRBJ1-2; TRBD1 is a possible D gene (5 bases). The germline V gene has CDR1 MNHEY and CDR2 SMNVEV (reference sequence). Trimming took off 0 bases at V and 8 bases at J, with 13 bases between the two ends. The CDR3 has 14 amino acids.

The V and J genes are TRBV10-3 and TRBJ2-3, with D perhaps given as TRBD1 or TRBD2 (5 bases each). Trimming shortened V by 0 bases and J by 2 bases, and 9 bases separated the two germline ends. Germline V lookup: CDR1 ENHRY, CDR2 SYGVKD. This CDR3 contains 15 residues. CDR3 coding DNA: TGTGCCATCAGTGAGTCAACGGGGCCCACAGATACGCAGTATTTT. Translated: CAISESTGPTDTQYF.

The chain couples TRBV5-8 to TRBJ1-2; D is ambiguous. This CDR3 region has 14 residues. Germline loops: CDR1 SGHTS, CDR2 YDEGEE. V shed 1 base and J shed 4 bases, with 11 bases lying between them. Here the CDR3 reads CASSLITVGYGYTF. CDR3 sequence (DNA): TGTGCCAGCAGCTTGATAACGGTGGGCTATGGCTACACCTTC.

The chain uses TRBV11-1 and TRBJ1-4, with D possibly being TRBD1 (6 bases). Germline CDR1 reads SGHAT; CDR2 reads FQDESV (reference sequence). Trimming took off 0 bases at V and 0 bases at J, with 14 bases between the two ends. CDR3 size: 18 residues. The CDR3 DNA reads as TGTGCCAGCAGCTTAGCGGCCCAGGGGTTCGCAACTAATGAAAAACTGTTTTTT. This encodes CASSLAAQGFATNEKLFF. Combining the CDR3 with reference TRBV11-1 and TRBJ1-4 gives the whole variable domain EAEVAQSPRYKITEKSQAVAFWCDPISGHATLYWYRQILGQGPELLVQFQDESVVDDSQLPKDRFSAERLKGVDSTLKIQPAELGDSAMYLCASSLAAQGFATNEKLFFGSGTQLSVL.

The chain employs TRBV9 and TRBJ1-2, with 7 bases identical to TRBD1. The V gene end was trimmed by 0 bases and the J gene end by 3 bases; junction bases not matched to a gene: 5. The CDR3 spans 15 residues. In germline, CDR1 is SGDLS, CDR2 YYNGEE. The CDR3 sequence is CASSVGPTGYYGYTF. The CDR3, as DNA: TGTGCCAGCAGCGTAGGCCCGACAGGGTACTATGGCTACACCTTC.

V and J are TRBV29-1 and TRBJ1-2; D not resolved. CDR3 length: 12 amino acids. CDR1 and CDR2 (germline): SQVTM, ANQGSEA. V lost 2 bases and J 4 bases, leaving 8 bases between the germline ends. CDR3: CSVERRVYGYTF. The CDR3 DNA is TGCAGCGTTGAACGCCGGGTCTATGGCTACACCTTC. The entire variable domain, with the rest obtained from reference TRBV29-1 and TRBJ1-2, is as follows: SAVISQKPSRDICQRGTSLTIQCQVDSQVTMMFWYRQQPGQSLTLIATANQGSEATYESGFVIDKFPISRPNLTFSTLTVSNMSPEDSSIYLCSVERRVYGYTFGSGTRLTVV.

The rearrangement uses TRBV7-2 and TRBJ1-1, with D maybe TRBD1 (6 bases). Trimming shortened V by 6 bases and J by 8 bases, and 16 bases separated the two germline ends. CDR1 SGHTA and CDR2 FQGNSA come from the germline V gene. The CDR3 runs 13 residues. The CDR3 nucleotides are TGTGCCAGCAGGGCAGGGGACGGGGGAGAAGCTTTCTTT. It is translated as CASRAGDGGEAFF.